The 32 T cell receptor beta chains presented below share a single source sample, sequenced in a study of identifying expanded T cells in peripheral blood. The data were produced by immunoSEQ multiplex PCR, yet TCRdb's version contains in-frame clones alone and is incomplete. The data show about 78,000 clones, roughly 86% seen once. The specimen sequenced was blood. The source of these receptors is a person between 18 and 75 years old in good health.

This clone has just a few counts. The V and J genes are TRBV15 and TRBJ2-5, with 7 bases fitting TRBD1. The V gene end was trimmed by 1 base and the J gene end by 5 bases; junction bases not matched to a gene: 7. The CDR3 extends over 15 amino acids. Germline V gene lookup returns CDR1 LNHNV and CDR2 YYDKDF (reference sequence). The CDR3 protein is CATSRGRSRGETQYF. CDR3 coding DNA: TGTGCCACCAGCAGAGGGCGGAGCAGGGGGGAGACCCAGTACTTC.

The V call is TRBV6-5, the J call TRBJ1-5, with TRBD1 as a possible D gene (5 bases). V gave up 2 bases and J gave up 5 bases, with 10 bases separating them. This CDR3 contains 14 residues. Germline V CDR1 and CDR2: MNHEY, SVGAGI. CDR3 region: CASSYRGGDQPQHF. CDR3 DNA: TGTGCCAGCAGTTACAGGGGAGGAGATCAGCCCCAGCATTTT.

At least ten counts were recorded for this clone. V and J are TRBV5-4 and TRBJ1-2; 7 bases match TRBD1. The ends lost 0 bases at V and 5 bases at J; junction bases unmatched: 1. The CDR3 extends over 13 amino acids. Per germline, CDR1 SGHNT and CDR2 YYREEE (reference sequence). CDR3 loop: CASSLAGGYGYTF. The CDR3 nucleotides read TGTGCCAGCAGCTTGGCAGGGGGATATGGCTACACCTTC.

The genes are TRBV30 and TRBJ2-3, with a possible D match to TRBD1 (6 bases). The germline gives CDR1 GTSNPN, CDR2 SVGIG (reference sequence). The CDR3 covers 12 residues. V lost 3 bases, J lost 4 bases, and 8 bases lay in between. CDR3 residues: CAWRGAADTQYF. The CDR3 DNA follows: TGTGCCTGGAGGGGGGCAGCAGATACGCAGTATTTT.

V gene TRBV27 combines with J gene TRBJ2-1; TRBD1 matches at 8 bases. CDR3 length: 15 amino acids. V lost 3 bases, J lost 7 bases, and 8 bases stayed unmatched. Germline V gene sequence: CDR1 MNHEY, CDR2 SMNVEV (reference sequence). The DNA of the CDR3 is TGTGCCAGCAGTTTTTGGCAGGGGGCGGGAAATGAGCAGTTCTTC. Protein sequence: CASSFWQGAGNEQFF.

The chain joins TRBV13 to TRBJ2-1, with D hard to call. The CDR3 covers 15 residues. CDR1 and CDR2 (germline): PRHDT, FYEKMQ (reference sequence). V lost 1 base, J lost 5 bases, and 12 bases lay in between. The CDR3 here is CASSLAGGKDNEQFF. CDR3 in DNA: TGTGCCAGCAGCTTAGCCGGTGGTAAGGACAATGAGCAGTTCTTC.

The rearrangement links TRBV14 to TRBJ2-7, with a weak D call TRBD2 (5 bases). This CDR3 comprises 13 residues. Germline V gene sequence: CDR1 SGHDN, CDR2 FVKESK. V dropped 4 bases and J dropped 2 bases, with 9 bases sitting between them. The CDR3 loop reads CASSLFGAYEQYF. DNA of the CDR3: TGTGCCAGCAGCCTTTTCGGGGCCTACGAGCAGTACTTC.

V usage is TRBV15 and J usage is TRBJ2-7, with 14 bases fitting TRBD2. CDR1 is LNHNV and CDR2 is YYDKDF in the germline V gene (reference sequence). The CDR3 contains 13 residues. V trimming: 6 bases; J trimming: 9 bases; junction bases outside the gene matches: 4. DNA for the CDR3: TGTGCCACCAGTCCGGGACTAGCGGGAGTGCAGTACTTC. Amino acids: CATSPGLAGVQYF.

This clone showed up just once. The chain is built from TRBV9 and TRBJ1-2; 12 bases are a match to TRBD1. Germline loops: CDR1 SGDLS, CDR2 YYNGEE. This CDR3 contains 16 residues. V lost 0 bases to trimming and J lost 4 bases; unmatched junction nucleotides: 4. The CDR3 loop reads CASSVAKGQGAYGYTF. Here the CDR3 DNA reads TGTGCCAGCAGCGTAGCCAAGGGACAGGGGGCCTATGGCTACACCTTC.

The chain uses TRBV7-3 and TRBJ2-5; D might be TRBD1 (6 bases). Trimming took off 0 bases at V and 12 bases at J, with 14 bases between the two ends. Germline-derived CDR1 and CDR2 are SGHTA and FQGTGA. The CDR3 is 13 amino acids. CDR3: CASSLTFEGDKYF. As DNA, the CDR3 is TGTGCCAGCAGCTTAACGTTCGAGGGGGATAAGTACTTC.

This chain joins TRBV5-1 and TRBJ2-7; 7 nucleotides agree with TRBD1. This CDR3 comprises 16 residues. After removal of 4 bases from V and 2 bases from J, the junction contained 12 bases not matched to a gene. Per the germline V gene, CDR1 is SGHRS and CDR2 is YFSETQ. The CDR3: CASSARQGFSTYEQYF. DNA of the CDR3: TGCGCCAGCAGCGCCCGACAGGGTTTCTCCACCTACGAGCAGTACTTC.

The chain is built from TRBV27 and TRBJ1-2; 7 nucleotides match TRBD1. This CDR3 has 16 amino acids. Unmatched junction bases numbered 12, after V lost 4 bases and J lost 4 bases. CDR1 and CDR2 from the germline V gene are MNHEY and SMNVEV (reference sequence). CDR3: CASSSQGHSGGYGYTF. The CDR3 DNA reads TGTGCCAGCAGTTCTCAGGGTCACTCAGGGGGCTATGGCTACACCTTC.

The chain joins TRBV19 to TRBJ1-5; maybe TRBD1 (5 bases). Trimming took off 6 bases at V and 3 bases at J, with 9 bases between the two ends. Germline CDR1 reads LNHDA; CDR2 reads SQIVND (reference sequence). CDR3 length equals 13 residues. CDR3 protein: CASSPTVNQPQHF. CDR3 nucleotides: TGTGCCAGTAGCCCGACAGTCAATCAGCCCCAGCATTTT.

A few counts support this clone. The chain employs TRBV2 and TRBJ1-5; D not certain. V dropped 1 base and J dropped 0 bases, with 7 bases sitting between them. CDR3 length: 15 residues. Germline V gives CDR1 SNHLY, CDR2 FYNNEI. Written as DNA, the CDR3 is TGTGCCAGCAGTGAAGATGGGTTTAGCAATCAGCCCCAGCATTTT. Translation: CASSEDGFSNQPQHF. Together with reference TRBV2 and TRBJ1-5, the CDR3 gives the full variable domain: EPEVTQTPSHQVTQMGQEVILRCVPISNHLYFYWYRQILGQKVEFLVSFYNNEISEKSEIFDDQFSVERPDGSNFTLKIRSTKLEDSAMYFCASSEDGFSNQPQHFGDGTRLSIL.

V is TRBV2 and J is TRBJ2-2; 7 nucleotides line up with TRBD1. The CDR3 has 17 amino acids. The V segment lost 1 base and the J segment 0 bases; nucleotides outside the gene matches: 5. Germline assignment: CDR1 SNHLY and CDR2 FYNNEI. Written as DNA, the CDR3 is TGTGCCAGCAGTGAAGTACAGGGGAAACCGAACACCGGGGAGCTGTTTTTT. Amino acids: CASSEVQGKPNTGELFF.

The rearrangement links TRBV6-6 to TRBJ2-3; 7 nucleotides line up with TRBD1. Trimming took 2 bases from V and 2 from J; bases not matched to a gene: 4. Germline V CDR1 and CDR2: MNHNY, SVGAGI (reference sequence). The CDR3 is 15 residues long. As DNA, the CDR3 is TGTGCCAGCAGTTACAGGGGGCGAGACACAGATACGCAGTATTTT. Translated, it gives CASSYRGRDTDTQYF.

On this clone itself: Sequence at one end of the junction differs from germline and may be a read error. This chain joins TRBV28 and TRBJ2-7; 15 nucleotides align to TRBD2. This CDR3 comprises 11 residues. The germline V gene encodes CDR1 MDHEN and CDR2 SYDVKM. The CDR3 region is CATGTSGRPIF. The CDR3, as DNA: TGTGCCACCGGGACTAGCGGGAGGCCTATTTTC.

This sequence joins TRBV6-1 and TRBJ2-3; D gene unclear. Trimming pared 4 bases from V and 5 bases from J, leaving 1 base between. CDR1 and CDR2 from the germline V gene are MNHNS and SASEGT. The CDR3 contains 10 residues. The CDR3 region has the DNA TGTGCCAGCAGTGGAGATACGCAGTATTTT. Translating it yields CASSGDTQYF.

The J gene is TRBJ2-3, the V gene TRBV29-1; D may be TRBD1 (5 bases). Between the trimmed V and J ends, which lost 6 bases and 1 base, there was a span of 14 bases. This CDR3 contains 14 residues. Germline assignment: CDR1 SQVTM and CDR2 ANQGSEA. The CDR3 coding sequence is TGCAGCGTGGCGCAGGGTTCTCGCACAGATACGCAGTATTTT. It yields the protein CSVAQGSRTDTQYF.

The chain couples TRBV10-3 to TRBJ1-1; D not certain. This CDR3 has 14 residues. V was shortened by 5 bases and J by 4 bases, with 14 bases between the two germline ends. Germline values: CDR1 ENHRY, CDR2 SYGVKD. The CDR3 loop reads CAISNGAGSTEAFF. The CDR3 bases are TGTGCCATCAGTAACGGAGCGGGGAGCACTGAAGCTTTCTTT.

This sequence joins TRBV18 and TRBJ1-1, with a possible D match to TRBD1 (5 bases). CDR1 and CDR2 from the germline V gene are KGHSH and LQKENI. The length of the CDR3 is 12 residues. Between the trimmed V and J ends, which lost 4 bases and 6 bases, there was a span of 9 bases. In nucleotides, the CDR3 is TGTGCCAGCTCACAACAGGTGTCTGAAGCTTTCTTT. Translating it yields CASSQQVSEAFF.

The chain employs TRBV19 and TRBJ1-4; D is perhaps TRBD1 (5 bases). Germline V lookup: CDR1 LNHDA, CDR2 SQIVND (reference sequence). V lost 6 bases and J lost 0, with 29 bases in between. CDR3 length equals 21 residues. Written as DNA, the CDR3 is TGTGCCAGTAGATTAGCCCTTACGGGGCCCGGCCCGGGATCAACTAATGAAAAACTGTTTTTT. Protein sequence: CASRLALTGPGPGSTNEKLFF.

This sequence joins TRBV5-1 and TRBJ2-5; 7 bases map to TRBD1. This CDR3 is 13 amino acids long. Germline V lookup: CDR1 SGHRS, CDR2 YFSETQ. The J segment lost 3 bases and the V segment lost 3 bases, leaving 2 bases of the junction unmatched. CDR3 coding DNA: TGCGCCAGCAGCTATACAGGGGAAGAGACCCAGTACTTC. Its protein is CASSYTGEETQYF.

The chain recombines TRBV5-1 with TRBJ2-7; D unresolved. Germline lookup yields CDR1 SGHRS and CDR2 YFSETQ. V lost 7 bases, J lost 0 bases, and 14 bases lay in between. This CDR3 contains 14 residues. CDR3 residues: CASRSRPDSYEQYF. CDR3 coding DNA: TGCGCCAGCCGGTCCAGGCCCGACTCCTACGAGCAGTACTTC.

The V call is TRBV2, the J call TRBJ1-6; 7 nucleotides match TRBD1. Losses at the gene ends were 4 bases for V and 9 bases for J; bases not matched to a gene: 6. CDR3 size: 14 residues. CDR1 is SNHLY and CDR2 is FYNNEI in the germline V gene. The CDR3 nucleotides are TGTGCCAGCAGTGCGACAGGGTCTATTTCACCCCTCCACTTT. Translating gives CASSATGSISPLHF. Variable domain in full (rest from reference TRBV2 and TRBJ1-6): EPEVTQTPSHQVTQMGQEVILRCVPISNHLYFYWYRQILGQKVEFLVSFYNNEISEKSEIFDDQFSVERPDGSNFTLKIRSTKLEDSAMYFCASSATGSISPLHFGNGTRLTVT.

The gene calls are TRBV30 and TRBJ2-3, with 10 bases lining up with TRBD1. This CDR3 spans 15 amino acids. After removal of 2 bases from V and 8 bases from J, the junction contained 10 bases not matched to a gene. CDR1 GTSNPN and CDR2 SVGIG come from the germline V gene (reference sequence). The CDR3 reads CAWSLGQGVLGTQYF. As DNA, the CDR3 is TGTGCCTGGAGTCTAGGACAGGGGGTTTTGGGTACGCAGTATTTT.

This chain's CDR3 is CASSTSIGGDYGYTF. CDR3 nucleotides: TGTGCCAGTAGTACCTCCATAGGGGGCGACTATGGCTACACCTTC. V and J are TRBV19 and TRBJ1-2; TRBD1 matches 7 bases. V lost 4 bases, J lost 3 bases, and 8 bases stayed unmatched. The CDR3 runs 15 residues. Per the germline V gene, CDR1 is LNHDA and CDR2 is SQIVND (reference sequence).

CDR3 bases: TGTGCCAGCAGCCTAATGACCGGGGAGCTGTTTTTT. Residues: CASSLMTGELFF. V is TRBV13 and J is TRBJ2-2, with D unresolved. V lost 5 bases and J 5 bases, leaving 6 bases between the germline ends. The CDR3 loop spans 12 amino acids. The germline V gene has CDR1 PRHDT and CDR2 FYEKMQ (reference sequence). Combining the CDR3 with reference TRBV13 and TRBJ2-2 gives the whole variable domain AAGVIQSPRHLIKEKRETATLKCYPIPRHDTVYWYQQGPGQDPQFLISFYEKMQSDKGSIPDRFSAQQFSDYHSELNMSSLELGDSALYFCASSLMTGELFFGEGSRLTVL.

The chain recombines TRBV9 with TRBJ2-1, with D hard to call. Germline CDR1 SGDLS, CDR2 YYNGEE. The CDR3 is 12 amino acids. V dropped 2 bases and J dropped 5 bases, with 5 bases sitting between them. The chain's CDR3 is CASSVWDNEQFF. The CDR3 region has the DNA TGTGCCAGCAGCGTCTGGGACAATGAGCAGTTCTTC.

This chain uses TRBV5-1 with TRBJ2-1; D not certain. Germline loops: CDR1 SGHRS, CDR2 YFSETQ. V was trimmed by 2 bases and J by 6 bases, leaving 18 bases between them. The CDR3 totals 16 residues. CDR3 sequence (DNA): TGCGCCAGCAGCTTTGCAAGCCGACTGTCCCGCAATGAGCAGTTCTTC. Translated: CASSFASRLSRNEQFF. The complete variable domain, with remaining parts taken from reference TRBV5-1 and TRBJ2-1, reads KAGVTQTPRYLIKTRGQQVTLSCSPISGHRSVSWYQQTPGQGLQFLFEYFSETQRNKGNFPGRFSGRQFSNSRSEMNVSTLELGDSALYLCASSFASRLSRNEQFFGPGTRLTVL.

The chain combines TRBV11-2 with TRBJ2-1; 10 bases fit TRBD2. The CDR3 is 16 residues long. The V and J ends lost 4 bases and 6 bases, in that order; junction bases with no gene match: 9. CDR1 is SGHAT, CDR2 FQNNGV, per germline. The CDR3 DNA sequence: TGTGCCAGCAGCTCGCTAGCGGGAGCCCGGCCCAATGAGCAGTTCTTC. This sequence encodes CASSSLAGARPNEQFF.

The chain links TRBV7-3 to TRBJ2-3; TRBD2 aligns across 12 bases. The CDR3 sequence is 15 residues long. The V gene end was trimmed by 5 bases and the J gene end by 5 bases; junction bases not matched to a gene: 5. The V gene's germline CDR1 is SGHTA and CDR2 FQGTGA. CDR3 protein: CASSNLAGGQDTQYF. For the CDR3, the DNA is TGTGCCAGCAGCAATCTAGCGGGAGGGCAAGATACGCAGTATTTT.